The 7 T cell receptor beta chains below were found in one sample sequenced in a study of coeliac disease. The study, taken as a whole, reports: Control samples showed higher TRB and TRG clonality than intraepithelial and lamina propria samples in active celiac disease.

Profiling relied on immunoSEQ multiplex PCR, and the TCRdb table lists in-frame clones only, not all of them. The data show around 4,100 clones, with 66% seen just once and about 14% held by the top ten. Their antigens remain unidentified. The sequenced sample consisted of intraepithelial lymphocytes from the gut. The origin of the receptors is a young woman with active celiac disease.

In this sample, this clone turned up a few times. The rearrangement links TRBV10-2 to TRBJ1-2; D may be TRBD1 (5 bases). Trimming shortened V by 3 bases and J by 5 bases, and 13 bases separated the two germline ends. This CDR3 has 14 amino acids. From germline, CDR1 is WSHSY and CDR2 SAAADI. CDR3 bases: TGCGCCAGCAGTGAAGACGGAGGGGAGTATGGCTACACCTTC. Protein: CASSEDGGEYGYTF.

This rearrangement joins TRBV5-4 to TRBJ2-3; maybe TRBD2 (5 bases). V lost 0 bases and J lost 7, with 12 bases in between. Germline V CDR1 and CDR2: SGHNT, YYREEE (reference sequence). The CDR3 length is 14 residues. The DNA for the CDR3 is TGTGCCAGCAGCTTGGAGTTCGGGGAGAATACGCAGTATTTT. Its translation is CASSLEFGENTQYF.

The chain employs TRBV5-1 and TRBJ1-1; D call uncertain. The CDR3 loop spans 14 amino acids. CDR1 is SGHRS and CDR2 is YFSETQ in the germline V gene. V lost 1 base to trimming and J lost 1 base, with 8 bases between them. The CDR3 sequence is CASSLMAGNTEAFF. CDR3 in DNA: TGCGCCAGCAGCTTGATGGCGGGGAACACTGAAGCTTTCTTT.

This clone appeared once. The chain recombines TRBV5-1 with TRBJ2-3; 7 positions match TRBD2. CDR3 length equals 13 residues. Per germline, CDR1 SGHRS and CDR2 YFSETQ. V gave up 4 bases and J gave up 7 bases; unmatched junction bases: 6. The CDR3 sequence: CASSPGGSNTQYF. DNA of the CDR3: TGCGCCAGCAGCCCCGGGGGGTCTAATACGCAGTATTTT.

The J gene is TRBJ1-1, the V gene TRBV5-6, with 7 bases lining up with TRBD1. In germline, CDR1 is SGHDT, CDR2 YYEEEE. The CDR3 sequence is 15 residues long. The junction had 6 bases not matched to a gene; V was cut back by 3 bases and J by 1 base. CDR3 sequence reads: CASSWDTGANTEAFF. CDR3 nucleotide sequence: TGTGCCAGCAGCTGGGATACAGGGGCGAACACTGAAGCTTTCTTT.

The gene calls are TRBV27 and TRBJ2-1, with a weak D call TRBD1 (5 bases). Germline V gene sequence: CDR1 MNHEY, CDR2 SMNVEV (reference sequence). Trimming removed 2 bases from V and 0 bases from J, with 5 bases in between. This CDR3 has 14 residues. The CDR3 here is CASSLDSSYNEQFF. The CDR3 bases are TGTGCCAGCAGTTTAGACAGCTCCTACAATGAGCAGTTCTTC.

A few counts support this clone. The CDR3 is CAGQREGYTF. Written as DNA, the CDR3 is TGTGCCGGACAGCGAGAGGGCTACACCTTC. This chain uses TRBV30 with TRBJ1-2, with a tentative D call TRBD1 (6 bases). CDR1 is GTSNPN, CDR2 SVGIG, per germline (reference sequence). Trimming pared 8 bases from V and 8 bases from J, leaving 12 bases between. The CDR3 is 10 amino acids.